These 10 T cell receptor beta chains originate from one sample sequenced in a study of CD8 T cells in ankylosing spondylitis. A single record per CDR3 protein comes from TCRdb applying MiXCR to the 5' RACE reads. The sample lists about 800,000 distinct CDR3 sequences; approximately 12% were seen once. These receptors lack a known antigen. Notes on the study in general: For ankylosing spondylitis blood, a TCR beta motif of under 10 highly homologous variants appeared characteristic.

The source material was blood, either unsorted or a sorted T cell fraction (not recorded which). These receptors originate from a male donor with ankylosing spondylitis.

J is TRBJ2-2 and V is TRBV6-2 or TRBV6-3; D is undetermined. The ends were cut back, 7 bases at V and 1 base at J, with 10 bases in the middle. The CDR3 covers 14 residues. Germline values: CDR1 MNHEY, CDR2 SVGEGT. The CDR3 sequence: CASIRAVNTGELFF. CDR3 DNA: TGTGCCAGCATTAGGGCAGTGAACACCGGGGAGCTGTTTTTT.

The CDR3, as DNA: TGCGCCAGCTCCGGGACAGGGTCTTTCGAGCAGTACTTC. Its protein is CASSGTGSFEQYF. The chain couples TRBV5-1 to TRBJ2-7; TRBD1 matches 9 bases. J gave up 6 bases and V 7 bases, and 8 bases lay outside the gene matches. Germline V lookup: CDR1 SGHRS, CDR2 YFSETQ. CDR3 size: 13 residues.

This clonotype was counted a few times. The chain links TRBV10-3 to TRBJ2-2, with TRBD2 as a possible D gene (5 bases). The germline V gene has CDR1 ENHRY and CDR2 SYGVKD. The CDR3 sequence is 15 residues long. Trimming shortened V by 6 bases and J by 2 bases, and 13 bases separated the two germline ends. The CDR3 reads CAIRNSGINTGELFF. CDR3 bases: TGTGCCATCAGAAATTCCGGGATTAACACCGGGGAGCTGTTTTTT.

This clonotype occurred a few times. The chain is built from TRBV10-2 and TRBJ2-7; 9 nucleotides match TRBD2. Per the germline V gene, CDR1 is WSHSY and CDR2 is SAAADI. CDR3 length: 15 residues. With 1 base clipped from V and 7 bases from J, the junction kept 8 bases outside the gene matches. CDR3 nucleotides: TGCGCCAGCAGTGAGTATAGCGGGAGATCTCGGGAGCAGTACTTC. Amino acid sequence: CASSEYSGRSREQYF.

This clonotype was seen more than once but under ten times. The chain links TRBV7-2 to TRBJ2-7; no definite D call. Trimming shortened V by 5 bases and J by 5 bases, and 10 bases separated the two germline ends. CDR3 size: 12 residues. Germline CDR1 SGHTA, CDR2 FQGNSA. CDR3 DNA: TGTGCCAGCAGCCCCTCCCTTAACGAGCAGTACTTC. Translated: CASSPSLNEQYF. The full variable domain, with the rest looked up from reference TRBV7-2 and TRBJ2-7, is GAGVSQSPSNKVTEKGKDVELRCDPISGHTALYWYRQSLGQGLEFLIYFQGNSAPDKSGLPSDRFSAERTGGSVSTLTIQRTQQEDSAVYLCASSPSLNEQYFGPGTRLTVT.

The V call is TRBV5-1, the J call TRBJ2-1; TRBD2 matches 8 bases. The CDR3 extends over 15 amino acids. The V gene end was trimmed by 4 bases and the J gene end by 8 bases; junction bases not matched to a gene: 11. Germline V lookup: CDR1 SGHRS, CDR2 YFSETQ. In DNA, the CDR3 is TGCGCCAGCAGCACCCTCGGGACTAGAGGCGATGAGCAGTTCTTC. This codes for CASSTLGTRGDEQFF.

The V call is TRBV10-3, the J call TRBJ2-3; D uncertain. V was pared by 6 bases and J by 0 bases, with 7 bases between. The germline CDR1 and CDR2 sequences are ENHRY and SYGVKD. This CDR3 is built from 13 residues. The CDR3 nucleotides are TGTGCCATCAGCACGGACAGCACAGATACGCAGTATTTT. It translates to CAISTDSTDTQYF.

This clonotype was counted a few times. The chain recombines TRBV28 with TRBJ1-4, with 7 nucleotides matching TRBD1. Germline trimming cut 4 bases from V and 10 bases from J; bases unmatched to any gene: 3. Germline lookup yields CDR1 MDHEN and CDR2 SYDVKM. This CDR3 spans 12 amino acids. This chain's CDR3 is CASSSWDRKLFF. CDR3 in DNA: TGTGCCAGCAGTTCCTGGGACAGAAAACTGTTTTTT.

The chain employs TRBV18 and TRBJ1-2; maybe TRBD1 (6 bases). This CDR3 spans 14 amino acids. CDR1 is KGHSH, CDR2 LQKENI, per germline. V lost 8 bases, J lost 0 bases, and 13 bases lay in between. Written as DNA, the CDR3 is TGTGCCAGCGGGGGCCCCGAACCTAACTATGGCTACACCTTC. Protein: CASGGPEPNYGYTF.

This clonotype has a count of ten or more. The chain is built from TRBV18 and TRBJ1-1, with D possibly matching TRBD1 (6 bases). The CDR3 runs 13 residues. V shed 4 bases and J shed 6 bases, with 12 bases lying between them. CDR1 and CDR2 from the germline V gene are KGHSH and LQKENI. Here the CDR3 DNA reads TGTGCCAGCTCACAGAGACAGGTTCCTGAAGCTTTCTTT. It specifies CASSQRQVPEAFF.